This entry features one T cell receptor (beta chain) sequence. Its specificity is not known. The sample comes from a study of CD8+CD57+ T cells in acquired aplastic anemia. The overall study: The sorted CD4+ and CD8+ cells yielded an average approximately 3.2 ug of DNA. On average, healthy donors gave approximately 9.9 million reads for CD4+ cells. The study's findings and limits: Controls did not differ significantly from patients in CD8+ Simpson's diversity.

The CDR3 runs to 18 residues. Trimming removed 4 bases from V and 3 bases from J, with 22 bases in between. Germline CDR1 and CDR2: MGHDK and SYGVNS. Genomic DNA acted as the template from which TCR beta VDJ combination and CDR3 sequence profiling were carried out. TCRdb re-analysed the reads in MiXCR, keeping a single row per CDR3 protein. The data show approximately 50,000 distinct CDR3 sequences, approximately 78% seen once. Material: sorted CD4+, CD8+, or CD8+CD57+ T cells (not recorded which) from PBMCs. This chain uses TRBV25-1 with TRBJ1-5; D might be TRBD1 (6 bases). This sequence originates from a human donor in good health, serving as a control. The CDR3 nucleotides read TGTGCCAGCAGTGCCGCGGGCAGGGGCGGAAGGGACAATCAGCCCCAGCATTTT. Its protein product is CASSAAGRGGRDNQPQHF.